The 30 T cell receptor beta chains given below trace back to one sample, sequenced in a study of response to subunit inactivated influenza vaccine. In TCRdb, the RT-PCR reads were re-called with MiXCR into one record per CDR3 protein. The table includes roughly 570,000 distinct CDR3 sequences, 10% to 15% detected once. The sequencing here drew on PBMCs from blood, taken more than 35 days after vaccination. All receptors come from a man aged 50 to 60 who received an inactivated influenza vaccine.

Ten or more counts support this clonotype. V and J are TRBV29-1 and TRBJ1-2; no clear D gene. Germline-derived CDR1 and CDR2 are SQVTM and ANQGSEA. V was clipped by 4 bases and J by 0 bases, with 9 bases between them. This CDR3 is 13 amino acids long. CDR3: CSVAASSNYGYTF. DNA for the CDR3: TGCAGCGTTGCAGCCAGCTCTAACTATGGCTACACCTTC.

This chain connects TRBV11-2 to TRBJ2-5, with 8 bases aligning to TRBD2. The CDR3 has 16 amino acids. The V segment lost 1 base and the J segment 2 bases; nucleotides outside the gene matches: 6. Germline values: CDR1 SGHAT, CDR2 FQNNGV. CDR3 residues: CASSLGTGGLQETQYF. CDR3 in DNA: TGTGCCAGCAGCTTAGGAACGGGAGGGCTACAAGAGACCCAGTACTTC.

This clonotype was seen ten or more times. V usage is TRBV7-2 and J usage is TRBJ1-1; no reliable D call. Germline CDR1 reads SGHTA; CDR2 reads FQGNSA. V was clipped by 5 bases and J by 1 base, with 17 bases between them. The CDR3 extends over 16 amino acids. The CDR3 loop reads CASSRTLPARNTEAFF. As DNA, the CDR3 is TGTGCCAGCAGCCGAACCCTACCGGCGAGGAACACTGAAGCTTTCTTT.

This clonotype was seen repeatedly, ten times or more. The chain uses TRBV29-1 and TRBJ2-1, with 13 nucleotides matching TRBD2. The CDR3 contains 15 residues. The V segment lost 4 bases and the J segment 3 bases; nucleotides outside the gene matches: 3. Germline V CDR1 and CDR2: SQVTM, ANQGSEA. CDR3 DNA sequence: TGCAGCGTTGGAGGGACTAGCGGGATCTACAATGAGCAGTTCTTC. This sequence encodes CSVGGTSGIYNEQFF.

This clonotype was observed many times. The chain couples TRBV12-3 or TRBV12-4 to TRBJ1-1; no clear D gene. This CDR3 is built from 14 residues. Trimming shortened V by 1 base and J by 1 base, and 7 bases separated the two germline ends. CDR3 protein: CASSLGNRNTEAFF. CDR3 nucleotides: TGTGCCAGCAGTTTAGGGAACAGGAACACTGAAGCTTTCTTT.

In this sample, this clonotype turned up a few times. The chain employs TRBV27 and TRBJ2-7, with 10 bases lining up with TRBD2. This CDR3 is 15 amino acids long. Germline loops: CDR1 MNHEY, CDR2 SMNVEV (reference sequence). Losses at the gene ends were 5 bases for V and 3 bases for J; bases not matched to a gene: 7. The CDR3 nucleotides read TGTGCCAGCAGTCCCCGACTAGCGGGCTACTACGAGCAGTACTTC. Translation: CASSPRLAGYYEQYF.

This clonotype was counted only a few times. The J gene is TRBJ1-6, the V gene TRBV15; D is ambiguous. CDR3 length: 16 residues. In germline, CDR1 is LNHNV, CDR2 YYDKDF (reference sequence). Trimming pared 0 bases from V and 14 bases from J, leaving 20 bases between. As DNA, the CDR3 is TGTGCCACCAGCAGAGAACCGACATGGGAAGGAAATGCCCTCCACTTT. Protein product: CATSREPTWEGNALHF. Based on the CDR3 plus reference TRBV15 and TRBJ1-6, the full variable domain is DAMVIQNPRYQVTQFGKPVTLSCSQTLNHNVMYWYQQKSSQAPKLLFHYYDKDFNNEADTPDNFQSRRPNTSFCFLDIRSPGLGDTAMYLCATSREPTWEGNALHFGNGTRLTVT.

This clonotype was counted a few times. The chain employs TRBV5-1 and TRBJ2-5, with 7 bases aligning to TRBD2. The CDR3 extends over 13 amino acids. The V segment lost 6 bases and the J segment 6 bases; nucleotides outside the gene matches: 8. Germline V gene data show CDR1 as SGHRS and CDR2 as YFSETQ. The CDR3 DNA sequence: TGCGCCAGCAAGTTGGGGGGGGTCCAGACCCAGTACTTC. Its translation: CASKLGGVQTQYF. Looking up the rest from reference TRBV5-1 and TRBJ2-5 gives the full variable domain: KAGVTQTPRYLIKTRGQQVTLSCSPISGHRSVSWYQQTPGQGLQFLFEYFSETQRNKGNFPGRFSGRQFSNSRSEMNVSTLELGDSALYLCASKLGGVQTQYFGPGTRLLVL.

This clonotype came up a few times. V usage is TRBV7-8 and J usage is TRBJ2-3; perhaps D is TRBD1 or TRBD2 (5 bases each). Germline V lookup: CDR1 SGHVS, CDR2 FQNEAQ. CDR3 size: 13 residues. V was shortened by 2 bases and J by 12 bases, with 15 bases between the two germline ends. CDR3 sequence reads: CASSLSSEGTQYF. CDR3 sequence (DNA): TGTGCCAGCAGCTTATCCTCCGAGGGGACCCAGTATTTT. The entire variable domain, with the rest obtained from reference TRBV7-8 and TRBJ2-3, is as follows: GAGVSQSPRYKVAKRGQDVALRCDPISGHVSLFWYQQALGQGPEFLTYFQNEAQLDKSGLPSDRFFAERPEGSVSTLKIQRTQQEDSAVYLCASSLSSEGTQYFGPGTRLTVL.

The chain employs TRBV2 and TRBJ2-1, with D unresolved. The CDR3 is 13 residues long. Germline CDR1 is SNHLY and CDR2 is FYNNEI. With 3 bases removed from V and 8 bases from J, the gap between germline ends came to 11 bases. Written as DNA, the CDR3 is TGTGCCAGCAGTGAGTCCGGATTCCATGAGCAGTTCTTC. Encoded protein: CASSESGFHEQFF. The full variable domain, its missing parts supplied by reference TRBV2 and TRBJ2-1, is EPEVTQTPSHQVTQMGQEVILRCVPISNHLYFYWYRQILGQKVEFLVSFYNNEISEKSEIFDDQFSVERPDGSNFTLKIRSTKLEDSAMYFCASSESGFHEQFFGPGTRLTVL.

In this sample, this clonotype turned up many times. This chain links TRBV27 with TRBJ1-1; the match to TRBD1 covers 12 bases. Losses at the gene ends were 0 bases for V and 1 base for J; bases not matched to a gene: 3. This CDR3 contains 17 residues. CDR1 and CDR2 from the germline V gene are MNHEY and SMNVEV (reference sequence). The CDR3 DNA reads TGTGCCAGCAGTTTATCCGGGACAGGGGGCGAGAACACTGAAGCTTTCTTT. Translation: CASSLSGTGGENTEAFF.

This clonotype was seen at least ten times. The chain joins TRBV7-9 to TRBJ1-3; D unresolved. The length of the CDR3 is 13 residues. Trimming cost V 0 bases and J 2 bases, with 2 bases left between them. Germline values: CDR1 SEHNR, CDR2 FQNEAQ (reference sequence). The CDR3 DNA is TGTGCCAGCAGCTTAGCTACTGGAAACACCATATATTTT. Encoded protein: CASSLATGNTIYF.

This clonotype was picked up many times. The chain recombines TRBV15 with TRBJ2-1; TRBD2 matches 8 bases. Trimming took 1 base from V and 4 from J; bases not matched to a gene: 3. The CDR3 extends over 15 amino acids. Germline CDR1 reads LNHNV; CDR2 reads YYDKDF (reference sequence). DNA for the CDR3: TGTGCCACCAGCAGAGTGGCGGGAGGTTACAATGAGCAGTTCTTC. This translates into CATSRVAGGYNEQFF.

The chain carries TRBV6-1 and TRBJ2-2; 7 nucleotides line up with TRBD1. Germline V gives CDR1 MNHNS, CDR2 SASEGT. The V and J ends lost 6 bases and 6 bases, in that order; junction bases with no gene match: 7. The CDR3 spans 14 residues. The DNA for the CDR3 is TGTGCCAGCAGACGCCTACAGGGGTCCGGGGAGCTGTTTTTT. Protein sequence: CASRRLQGSGELFF.

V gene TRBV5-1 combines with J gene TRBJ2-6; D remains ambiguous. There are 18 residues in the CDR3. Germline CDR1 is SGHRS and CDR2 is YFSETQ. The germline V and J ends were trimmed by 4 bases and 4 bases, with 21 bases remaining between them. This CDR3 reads CASSGSYLLTQGANVLTF. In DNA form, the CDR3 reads TGCGCCAGCAGCGGATCATACTTACTAACCCAAGGGGCCAACGTCCTGACTTTC.

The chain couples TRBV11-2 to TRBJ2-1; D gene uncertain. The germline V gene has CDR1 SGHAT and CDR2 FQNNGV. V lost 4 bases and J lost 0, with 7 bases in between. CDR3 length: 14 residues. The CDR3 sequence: CASSSQRSYNEQFF. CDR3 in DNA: TGTGCCAGCAGCTCCCAGCGCTCCTACAATGAGCAGTTCTTC.

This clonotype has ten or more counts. In DNA, the CDR3 is TGTGCCAGCAGCTTTCAGGGCCTGAACACTGAAGCTTTCTTT. This codes for CASSFQGLNTEAFF. The chain uses TRBV12-3 or TRBV12-4 and TRBJ1-1; TRBD1 is a possible D gene (5 bases). V dropped 6 bases and J dropped 0 bases, with 11 bases sitting between them. The CDR3 covers 14 residues.

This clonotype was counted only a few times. This CDR3 reads CASSFIWDTTYEQYF. CDR3 DNA: TGTGCCAGCAGCTTTATTTGGGACACCACCTACGAGCAGTACTTC. This rearrangement joins TRBV7-2 to TRBJ2-7; D is perhaps TRBD1 (6 bases). The V gene's germline CDR1 is SGHTA and CDR2 FQGNSA. Trimming stripped 3 bases from V and 2 bases from J, with 14 bases between. The length of the CDR3 is 15 residues.

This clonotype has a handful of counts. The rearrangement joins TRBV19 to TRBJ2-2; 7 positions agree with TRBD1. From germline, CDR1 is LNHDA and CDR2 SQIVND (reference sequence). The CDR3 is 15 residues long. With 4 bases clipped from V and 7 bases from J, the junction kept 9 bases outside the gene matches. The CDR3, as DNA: TGTGCCAGTAGTACGAGGACAGGTCCGGTCGGGGAGCTGTTTTTT. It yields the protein CASSTRTGPVGELFF.

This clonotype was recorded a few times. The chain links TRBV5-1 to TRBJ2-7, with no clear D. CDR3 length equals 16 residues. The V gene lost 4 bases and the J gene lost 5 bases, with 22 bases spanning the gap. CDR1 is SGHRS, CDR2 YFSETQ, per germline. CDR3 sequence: CASSPFGGVQFHEQYF. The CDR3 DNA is TGCGCCAGCAGCCCCTTCGGTGGGGTACAATTCCACGAGCAGTACTTC.

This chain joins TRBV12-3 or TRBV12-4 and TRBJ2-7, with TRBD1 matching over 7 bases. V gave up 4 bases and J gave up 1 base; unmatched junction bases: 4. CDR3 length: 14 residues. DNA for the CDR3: TGTGCCAGCAGTTGGGGGACAGAATCCTACGAGCAGTACTTC. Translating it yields CASSWGTESYEQYF.

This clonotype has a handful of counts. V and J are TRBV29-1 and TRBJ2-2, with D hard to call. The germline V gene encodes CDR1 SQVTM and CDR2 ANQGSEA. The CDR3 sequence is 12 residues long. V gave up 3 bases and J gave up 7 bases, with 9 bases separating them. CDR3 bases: TGCAGCGTTGAGGGTGGTGGCGGGGAGCTGTTTTTT. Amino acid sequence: CSVEGGGGELFF.

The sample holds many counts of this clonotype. In DNA, the CDR3 is TGCAGCGTTGATGTTGGGGCCAGTTCCTACGAGCAGTACTTC. This sequence encodes CSVDVGASSYEQYF. The chain is built from TRBV29-1 and TRBJ2-7; possibly TRBD1 for D (5 bases). Germline V gives CDR1 SQVTM, CDR2 ANQGSEA. This CDR3 is 14 amino acids long. Trimming left V 3 bases short and J 1 base short, with 13 bases between.

DNA for the CDR3: TGCAGTGCTACTAACAGGGCGGAGACCCAGTACTTC. It translates to CSATNRAETQYF. V and J are TRBV20-1 and TRBJ2-5; tentatively, D is TRBD1 (6 bases). The CDR3 has 12 residues. Germline V gives CDR1 DFQATT, CDR2 SNEGSKA (reference sequence). Deletions cut 4 bases from V and 5 bases from J, with 11 bases between.

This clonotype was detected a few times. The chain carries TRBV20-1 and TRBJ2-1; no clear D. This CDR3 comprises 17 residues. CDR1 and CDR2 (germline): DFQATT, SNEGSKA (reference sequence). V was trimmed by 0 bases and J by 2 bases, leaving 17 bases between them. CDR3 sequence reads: CSARDRRKRGTYNEQFF. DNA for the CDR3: TGCAGTGCTAGAGATCGGCGTAAGCGAGGCACCTACAATGAGCAGTTCTTC.

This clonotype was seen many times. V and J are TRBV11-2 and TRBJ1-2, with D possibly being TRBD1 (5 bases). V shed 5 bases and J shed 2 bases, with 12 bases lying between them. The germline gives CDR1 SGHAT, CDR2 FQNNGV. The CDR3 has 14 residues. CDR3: CASSVRGSNYGYTF. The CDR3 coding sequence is TGTGCCAGCAGCGTTAGGGGTTCCAACTATGGCTACACCTTC.

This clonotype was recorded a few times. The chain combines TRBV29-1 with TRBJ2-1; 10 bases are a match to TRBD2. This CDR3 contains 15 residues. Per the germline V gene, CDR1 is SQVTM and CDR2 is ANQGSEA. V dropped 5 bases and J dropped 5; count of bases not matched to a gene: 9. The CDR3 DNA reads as TGCAGCGTTCGAAAGCGGGGGGGCCTTGACAATGAGCAGTTCTTC. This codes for CSVRKRGGLDNEQFF.

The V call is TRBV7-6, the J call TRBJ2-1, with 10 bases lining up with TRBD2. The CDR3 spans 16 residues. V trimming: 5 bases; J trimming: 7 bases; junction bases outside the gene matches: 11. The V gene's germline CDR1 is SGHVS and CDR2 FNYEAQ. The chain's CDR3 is CASSGKVLAGDNEQFF. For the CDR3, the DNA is TGTGCCAGCAGCGGGAAAGTGCTAGCGGGGGATAATGAGCAGTTCTTC. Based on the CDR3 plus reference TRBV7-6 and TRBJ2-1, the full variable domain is GAGVSQSPRYKVTKRGQDVALRCDPISGHVSLYWYRQALGQGPEFLTYFNYEAQQDKSGLPNDRFSAERPEGSISTLTIQRTEQRDSAMYRCASSGKVLAGDNEQFFGPGTRLTVL.

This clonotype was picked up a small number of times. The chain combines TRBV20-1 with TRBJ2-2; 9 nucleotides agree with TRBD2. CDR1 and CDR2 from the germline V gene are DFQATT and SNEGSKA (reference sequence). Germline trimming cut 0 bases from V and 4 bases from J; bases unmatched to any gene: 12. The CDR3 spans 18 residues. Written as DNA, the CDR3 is TGCAGTGCTAGAGATGGGCTAGCGGGGACCCGAGCCACCGGGGAGCTGTTTTTT. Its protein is CSARDGLAGTRATGELFF.

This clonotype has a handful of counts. In nucleotides, the CDR3 is TGTGCCAGCAGTGAGGACCGGGACAGACTCTACGAGCAGTACTTC. Translating gives CASSEDRDRLYEQYF. The chain is built from TRBV6-1 and TRBJ2-7, with TRBD1 matching over 7 bases. CDR1 MNHNS and CDR2 SASEGT come from the germline V gene. CDR3 length equals 15 residues. Losses at the gene ends were 3 bases for V and 3 bases for J; bases not matched to a gene: 8.